A single sample is the source of the 12 T cell receptor beta chains below, sequenced in a study of blood T cell repertoires in COVID-19. TCRdb's copy holds only in-frame clones and misses some; the assay was immunoSEQ multiplex PCR. The sample consists of a few hundred thousand clones, 84% of them appearing once. The material sequenced was peripheral blood. These receptors came from a man aged 40-55 years who had recovered from COVID-19.

V and J are TRBV2 and TRBJ1-2, with D unclear. V lost 1 base and J 2 bases, leaving 11 bases between the germline ends. The CDR3 has 15 amino acids. Germline values: CDR1 SNHLY, CDR2 FYNNEI. The CDR3 bases are TGTGCCAGCAGTGAAGTGGGCGCCCGAAACTATGGCTACACCTTC. Translation gives CASSEVGARNYGYTF.

The rearrangement joins TRBV18 to TRBJ1-2; no clear D. Deletions cut 3 bases from V and 6 bases from J, with 11 bases between. The CDR3 sequence is 13 residues long. Germline CDR1 and CDR2: KGHSH and LQKENI. The CDR3 loop reads CASSPAEGHGYTF. The DNA of the CDR3 is TGTGCCAGCTCACCCGCAGAGGGCCATGGCTACACCTTC.

V usage is TRBV5-5 and J usage is TRBJ2-2; TRBD2 matches at 8 bases. CDR1 is SGHKS, CDR2 YYEKEE, per germline (reference sequence). With 0 bases clipped from V and 5 bases from J, the junction kept 6 bases outside the gene matches. The CDR3 has 16 residues. CDR3 sequence: CASSLAGLGFTGELFF. The CDR3 DNA reads as TGTGCCAGCAGCTTGGCGGGACTAGGGTTTACCGGGGAGCTGTTTTTT.

The chain has TRBV20-1 and TRBJ2-3; no clear D gene. The germline V gene encodes CDR1 DFQATT and CDR2 SNEGSKA (reference sequence). Trimming pared 1 base from V and 6 bases from J, leaving 5 bases between. This CDR3 has 11 residues. The CDR3 coding sequence is TGCAGTGCTAGAGCCCCGGATACGCAGTATTTT. Its translation is CSARAPDTQYF.

The rearrangement links TRBV6-2 or TRBV6-3 to TRBJ2-7; possibly TRBD2 for D (5 bases). The CDR3 is made up of 15 amino acids. Germline CDR1 MNHEY, CDR2 SVGEGT. The V gene lost 5 bases and the J gene lost 0 bases, with 14 bases spanning the gap. Here the CDR3 DNA reads TGTGCCAGCAGTCACCCGAGGGCAGGCTCCTACGAGCAGTACTTC. It translates to CASSHPRAGSYEQYF.

Of note for this clone: Germline and junction disagree at one end, which may indicate a read error. The chain carries TRBV7-9 and TRBJ2-7, with TRBD2 matching over 8 bases. The CDR3 consists of 13 residues. CDR1 SEHNR and CDR2 FQNEAQ come from the germline V gene (reference sequence). Here the CDR3 reads CASRPLPAGVSRF. CDR3 nucleotides: TGTGCCAGCAGACCTCTCCCAGCGGGAGTATCGAGGTTC.

V gene TRBV4-3 combines with J gene TRBJ2-1; D remains unclear. From germline, CDR1 is LGHNA and CDR2 YSLEER. V was shortened by 0 bases and J by 11 bases, with 14 bases between the two germline ends. This CDR3 has 14 amino acids. As DNA, the CDR3 is TGCGCCAGCAGCCAAGAGAGTTCTCTTGCTAAGCAGTTCTTC. It encodes CASSQESSLAKQFF.

The chain combines TRBV28 with TRBJ1-2; D unclear. Trimming shortened V by 5 bases and J by 4 bases, and 11 bases separated the two germline ends. The germline V gene has CDR1 MDHEN and CDR2 SYDVKM. This CDR3 comprises 13 residues. The CDR3 nucleotides are TGTGCCAGCAGTATAAATTTCTCCTATGGCTACACCTTC. Protein sequence: CASSINFSYGYTF.

The CDR3 DNA is TGTGCCAGTAGAACATGGGGGGGCCCGAATCAGCCCCAGCATTTT. It translates to CASRTWGGPNQPQHF. The chain combines TRBV19 with TRBJ1-5; TRBD1 might be the D (6 bases). V shed 6 bases and J shed 4 bases, with 16 bases lying between them. CDR3 size: 15 residues. CDR1 is LNHDA and CDR2 is SQIVND in the germline V gene (reference sequence).

This chain links TRBV4-3 with TRBJ2-1; D gene uncertain. The CDR3 loop spans 16 amino acids. Between the trimmed V and J ends, which lost 1 base and 0 bases, there was a span of 10 bases. Germline V lookup: CDR1 LGHNA, CDR2 YSLEER. DNA for the CDR3: TGCGCCAGCAGCCAAGCCATACTTAGCTCCTACAATGAGCAGTTCTTC. Translated: CASSQAILSSYNEQFF.

This sequence joins TRBV6-5 and TRBJ2-7; TRBD2 aligns across 8 bases. Germline CDR1 and CDR2: MNHEY and SVGAGI. The CDR3 contains 15 residues. Trimming at V came to 8 bases and at J to 2 bases, leaving 11 bases not matched to a gene. The CDR3 DNA reads as TGTGCCAGCGCCTTTTCTAGCGGGTCCGCCTACGAGCAGTACTTC. Its protein is CASAFSSGSAYEQYF.

The V and J genes are TRBV6-1 and TRBJ1-2, with TRBD1 as a possible D gene (6 bases). The CDR3 consists of 13 residues. Germline CDR1 MNHNS, CDR2 SASEGT. V was clipped by 1 base and J by 8 bases, with 11 bases between them. As DNA, the CDR3 is TGTGCCAGCAGTGAAGACAGGGATGGGGGCTACACCTTC. It yields the protein CASSEDRDGGYTF.